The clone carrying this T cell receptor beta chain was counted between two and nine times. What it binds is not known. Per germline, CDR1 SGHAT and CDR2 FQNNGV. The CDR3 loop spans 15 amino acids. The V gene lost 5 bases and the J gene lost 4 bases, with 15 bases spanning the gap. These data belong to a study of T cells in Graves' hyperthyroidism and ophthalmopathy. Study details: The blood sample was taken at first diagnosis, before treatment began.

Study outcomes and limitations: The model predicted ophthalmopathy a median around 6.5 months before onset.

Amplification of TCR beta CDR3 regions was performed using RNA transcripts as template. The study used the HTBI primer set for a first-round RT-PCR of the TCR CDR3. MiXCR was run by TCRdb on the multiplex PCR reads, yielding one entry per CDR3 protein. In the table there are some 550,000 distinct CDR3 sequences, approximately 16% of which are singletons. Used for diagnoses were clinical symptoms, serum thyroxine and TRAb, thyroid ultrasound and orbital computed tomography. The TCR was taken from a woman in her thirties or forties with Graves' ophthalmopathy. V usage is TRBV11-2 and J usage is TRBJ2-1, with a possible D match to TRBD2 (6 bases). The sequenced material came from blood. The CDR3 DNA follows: TGTGCCAGCAGCCCGGGACTCTTCGAGTACAATGAGCAGTTCTTC. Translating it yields CASSPGLFEYNEQFF. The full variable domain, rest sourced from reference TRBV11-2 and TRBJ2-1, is EAGVAQSPRYKIIEKRQSVAFWCNPISGHATLYWYQQILGQGPKLLIQFQNNGVVDDSQLPKDRFSAERLKGVDSTLKIQPAKLEDSAVYLCASSPGLFEYNEQFFGPGTRLTVL.